The 13 T cell receptor beta chains below were found in one sample sequenced in a study of shared clonotypes between healthy human individuals. Sequencing was performed with immunoSEQ multiplex PCR; in TCRdb, only in-frame clones are kept and a portion is missing. The top ten clones hold about 0.38% of a sample with around 2.5 million clones, approximately 93% of them seen once. Sequences were obtained from naive CD4+ T cells from PBMCs. Stated subset: CD45RA+ positively selected. The source is a man between 18 and 29 years old in good health. Some clones in this sample may be carry-over from other donors' samples.

In DNA, the CDR3 is TGTGCCAGCAGTGAAGCGCCTGGGACCGGGGAGCTGTTTTTT. Translating it yields CASSEAPGTGELFF. The rearrangement joins TRBV2 to TRBJ2-2, with unresolved D. The CDR3 totals 14 residues. The ends were cut back, 0 bases at V and 5 bases at J, with 7 bases in the middle. Germline values: CDR1 SNHLY, CDR2 FYNNEI.

V usage is TRBV5-6 and J usage is TRBJ2-7; D could derive from TRBD1 or TRBD2 (5 bases each). Germline assignment: CDR1 SGHDT and CDR2 YYEEEE. The germline V and J ends were trimmed by 4 bases and 2 bases, with 16 bases remaining between them. CDR3 length: 15 residues. CDR3 sequence: CASSRGTANTYEQYF. In DNA form, the CDR3 reads TGTGCCAGCAGCCGTGGGACCGCTAATACCTACGAGCAGTACTTC.

The chain is built from TRBV28 and TRBJ1-2, with D perhaps TRBD1 (5 bases). The CDR3 runs to 14 residues. CDR1 is MDHEN and CDR2 is SYDVKM in the germline V gene. Deletions cut 8 bases from V and 6 bases from J, with 19 bases between. As DNA, the CDR3 is TGTGCCAGCGTTAACCCCCCAGGGAGGGATGGCTACACCTTC. Translation gives CASVNPPGRDGYTF.

The chain couples TRBV29-1 to TRBJ2-7; perhaps TRBD1 as D (6 bases). Trimming removed 4 bases from V and 4 bases from J, with 11 bases in between. Germline assignment: CDR1 SQVTM and CDR2 ANQGSEA. This CDR3 has 12 residues. CDR3 loop: CSVGQEGYEQYF. In DNA, the CDR3 is TGCAGCGTTGGACAGGAAGGGTACGAGCAGTACTTC.

The V call is TRBV19, the J call TRBJ1-1; tentative D call: TRBD1 (5 bases). With 0 bases removed from V and 3 bases from J, the gap between germline ends came to 11 bases. The germline V gene has CDR1 LNHDA and CDR2 SQIVND (reference sequence). This CDR3 has 15 amino acids. The CDR3 DNA is TGTGCCAGTAGTATAGATCGACGGGGGGACACTGAAGCTTTCTTT. Translating gives CASSIDRRGDTEAFF. The full variable domain, its missing parts supplied by reference TRBV19 and TRBJ1-1, is DGGITQSPKYLFRKEGQNVTLSCEQNLNHDAMYWYRQDPGQGLRLIYYSQIVNDFQKGDIAEGYSVSREKKESFPLTVTSAQKNPTAFYLCASSIDRRGDTEAFFGQGTRLTVV.

The chain joins TRBV4-3 to TRBJ1-2; tentative D call: TRBD1 (5 bases). Germline assignment: CDR1 LGHNA and CDR2 YSLEER. Trimming removed 1 base at V and 7 bases at J, with 19 bases between. The CDR3 consists of 16 residues. The CDR3 DNA reads as TGCGCCAGCAGCCAAGTGGCAGGGAGCGACATCGGTGGCTACACCTTC. Translating it yields CASSQVAGSDIGGYTF.

This clone was detected only once. CDR3 loop: CASRPGSGTYEQYF. CDR3 bases: TGTGCCAGCAGACCCGGGTCTGGCACCTACGAGCAGTACTTC. The rearrangement joins TRBV6-5 to TRBJ2-7, with D unresolved. The germline V gene has CDR1 MNHEY and CDR2 SVGAGI. V was pared by 6 bases and J by 2 bases, with 14 bases between. The CDR3 consists of 14 residues.

In its sample, this clone was seen a few times. This CDR3 is also generated by other DNA sequences in the sample. V usage is TRBV19 and J usage is TRBJ1-1; 7 nucleotides align to TRBD1. The trim removed 3 bases at V and 6 bases at J, leaving 1 base unmatched. The CDR3 sequence is 12 residues long. CDR1 and CDR2 (germline): LNHDA, SQIVND (reference sequence). The DNA for the CDR3 is TGTGCCAGTAGTATCAGGGGGGCTGAAGCTTTCTTT. Translating it yields CASSIRGAEAFF.

The chain couples TRBV5-1 to TRBJ2-3; D unclear. V lost 4 bases to trimming and J lost 2 bases, with 11 bases between them. From germline, CDR1 is SGHRS and CDR2 YFSETQ. CDR3 length: 14 amino acids. CDR3 nucleotides: TGCGCCAGCAGCCGGACCCAATACACAGATACGCAGTATTTT. Its translation is CASSRTQYTDTQYF.

The rearrangement links TRBV21-1 to TRBJ2-1; TRBD2, the D gene given by the table, was not confirmed from the DNA. TRBV21-1 represents a pseudogene. The CDR3 totals 14 residues. For the CDR3, the DNA is TGTGCCAGCAGCAAATATGCGGGAAACAATGAGCAGTTCTTC. Protein: CASSKYAGNNEQFF.

The rearrangement uses TRBV5-4 and TRBJ2-5; D ambiguous. Germline V gene data show CDR1 as SGHNT and CDR2 as YYREEE (reference sequence). The ends were cut back, 4 bases at V and 2 bases at J, with 12 bases in the middle. This CDR3 contains 14 residues. The CDR3 DNA sequence: TGTGCCAGCAGCCCTAACAGCGATCAAGAGACCCAGTACTTC. Translating it yields CASSPNSDQETQYF.

Of note for this clone: An end of the junction does not agree with germline; a read error may underlie this. The chain carries TRBV5-3 and TRBJ1-5; no firm D call. TRBV5-3 is an open reading frame whose function is uncertain. The CDR3 length is 13 residues. CDR3: CAGRVRRNQPQHF. CDR3 DNA: TGTGCCGGAAGAGTTCGGAGAAATCAGCCCCAGCATTTT.

This chain uses TRBV28 with TRBJ1-1, with D maybe TRBD1 (6 bases). The germline V gene encodes CDR1 MDHEN and CDR2 SYDVKM. This CDR3 has 13 residues. The V gene lost 11 bases and the J gene lost 4 bases, with 17 bases spanning the gap. The CDR3 loop is CASAGESVTEAFF. Written as DNA, the CDR3 is TGTGCCTCCGCAGGGGAGTCCGTCACTGAAGCTTTCTTT. Based on the CDR3 plus reference TRBV28 and TRBJ1-1, the full variable domain is DVKVTQSSRYLVKRTGEKVFLECVQDMDHENMFWYRQDPGLGLRLIYFSYDVKMKEKGDIPEGYSVSREKKERFSLILESASTNQTSMYLCASAGESVTEAFFGQGTRLTVV.